The subject of this entry is one T cell receptor (beta chain). The data derive from a study of cytomegalovirus exposure and HLA in healthy donors. This PCR relied on a set of 60 Vbeta primers and 13 Jbeta primers. Produced via immunoSEQ multiplex PCR; TCRdb's table is partial and in-frame only. The top ten hold about 5% of the sample, which has 90,000 to 110,000 clones, 55% to 75% seen once. The TCR comes from a woman in her seventies in good health and CMV-seropositive. Sequenced material: PBMCs.

Here the CDR3 DNA reads TGTGCCAGCAAGCGGGGGGCCCCGCGAGAGACCCAGTACTTC. Translated, it gives CASKRGAPRETQYF. This sequence joins TRBV2 and TRBJ2-5, with TRBD2 matching 9 bases. This CDR3 is built from 14 residues. Germline V CDR1 and CDR2: SNHLY, FYNNEI. The V gene end was trimmed by 7 bases and the J gene end by 4 bases; junction bases not matched to a gene: 7. Using reference TRBV2 and TRBJ2-5 for the parts outside the CDR3, the full variable domain is EPEVTQTPSHQVTQMGQEVILRCVPISNHLYFYWYRQILGQKVEFLVSFYNNEISEKSEIFDDQFSVERPDGSNFTLKIRSTKLEDSAMYFCASKRGAPRETQYFGPGTRLLVL.